The subject of this entry is one T cell receptor beta chain. Its antigen is undetermined. Isolating PBMCs gave at least 6.5 million of these cells per sample. Germline V gene data show CDR1 as SGHRS and CDR2 as YFSETQ. There are 15 residues in the CDR3. V lost 0 bases and J 4 bases, leaving 11 bases between the germline ends. Combining a sample-barcoded 5' primer with a J-beta primer mix, a second PCR ran for 7 to 11 cycles. TCRdb itself ran the 5' RACE reads through MiXCR, one entry per CDR3 protein. The sample records some 1.1 million distinct CDR3 sequences, 35% to 40% being singletons. These data are taken from a study of blood T cells in healthy people across ages. General study results and limits: Estimated diversity across one million T cells was deemed an underestimate. Percentage of naive T cells showed a strong correlation with TCR beta diversity. It was not possible, with unsorted PBMCs, to conclusively compare naive and antigen-experienced cells.

The sequence derives from a man younger than 30 in good health. The chain couples TRBV5-1 to TRBJ2-1, with D perhaps matching TRBD2 (5 bases). Specimen: blood. CDR3 in DNA: TGCGCCAGCAGCTTGGCCGAGGAGGTATACAATGAGCAGTTCTTC. As protein: CASSLAEEVYNEQFF.